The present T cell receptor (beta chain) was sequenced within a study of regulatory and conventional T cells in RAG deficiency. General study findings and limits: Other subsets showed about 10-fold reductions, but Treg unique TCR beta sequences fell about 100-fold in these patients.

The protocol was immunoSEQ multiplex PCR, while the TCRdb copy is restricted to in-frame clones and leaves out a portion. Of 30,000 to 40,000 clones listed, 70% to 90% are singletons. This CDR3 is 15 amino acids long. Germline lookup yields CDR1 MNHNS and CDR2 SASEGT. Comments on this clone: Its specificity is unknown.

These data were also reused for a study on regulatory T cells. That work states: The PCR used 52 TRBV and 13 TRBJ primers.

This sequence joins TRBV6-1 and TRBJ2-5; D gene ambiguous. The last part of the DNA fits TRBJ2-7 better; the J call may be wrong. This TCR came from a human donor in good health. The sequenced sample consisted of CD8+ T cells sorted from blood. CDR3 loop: CASSAQRSFQYEQYF. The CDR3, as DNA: TGTGCCAGCAGTGCTCAAAGGTCATTCCAATACGAGCAGTACTTC.